The 21 T cell receptor beta chains below all came from one sample that was sequenced in a study of shared clonotypes between healthy human individuals. Naive CD8 cells lacked CD45RO and underwent positive selection for CCR7, leaving out terminally differentiated effector memory CD45RA+ cells. Sequencing used immunoSEQ multiplex PCR; TCRdb keeps in-frame clones, though not all of them. The sample lists roughly 2,000,000 clones, 93% seen once, with about 1.6% in the top ten. Sequences were obtained from naive CD8+ T cells from PBMCs. These receptors originate from a man younger than 35 in good health. Some clones in this sample may be carry-over from other donors' samples.

The chain is built from TRBV9 and TRBJ2-3; D might be TRBD1 or TRBD2, each matching 6 bases. The V end lost 0 bases, the J end lost 1 base, and 12 bases lay between the germline ends. The CDR3 spans 16 residues. In germline, CDR1 is SGDLS, CDR2 YYNGEE. CDR3 nucleotide sequence: TGTGCCAGCAGCGTAGAGGGGGGCGCGGGCACAGATACGCAGTATTTT. Amino acid sequence: CASSVEGGAGTDTQYF.

The CDR3 DNA is TGTGCCAGCAGTTTATCGAAAGCAGGCTTCTCCTACGAGCAGTACTTC. Translation: CASSLSKAGFSYEQYF. The chain uses TRBV27 and TRBJ2-7, with D unresolved. The germline V gene has CDR1 MNHEY and CDR2 SMNVEV (reference sequence). V was trimmed by 0 bases and J by 0 bases, leaving 12 bases between them. This CDR3 spans 16 amino acids.

The genes are TRBV6-1 and TRBJ1-3, with D perhaps TRBD1 (5 bases). Germline CDR1 reads MNHNS; CDR2 reads SASEGT. The CDR3 runs to 15 residues. V was trimmed by 2 bases and J by 2 bases, leaving 10 bases between them. CDR3 nucleotide sequence: TGTGCCAGCAGTGAATCCCCGGGGCCTGGAAACACCATATATTTT. Encoded protein: CASSESPGPGNTIYF.

CDR3 DNA: TGTGCCAGCAGTCGGCAGCCGGTTCTGGGGCCCTACGAGCAGTACTTC. Amino acids: CASSRQPVLGPYEQYF. The chain links TRBV6-4 to TRBJ2-7; D perhaps matches TRBD1 (5 bases). Trimming stripped 5 bases from V and 2 bases from J, with 19 bases between. Germline-derived CDR1 and CDR2 are MRHNA and SNTAGT. The CDR3 is 16 amino acids.

Of note for this clone: Other DNA sequences in this specimen translate into the identical CDR3. The chain is built from TRBV18 and TRBJ1-1; no reliable D call. V was pared by 0 bases and J by 0 bases, with 8 bases between. Germline values: CDR1 KGHSH, CDR2 LQKENI. The CDR3 covers 15 residues. Here the CDR3 reads CASSPPGEMNTEAFF. The CDR3, as DNA: TGTGCCAGCTCACCACCAGGAGAAATGAACACTGAAGCTTTCTTT. The full variable domain, with the rest looked up from reference TRBV18 and TRBJ1-1, is NAGVMQNPRHLVRRRGQEARLRCSPMKGHSHVYWYRQLPEEGLKFMVYLQKENIIDESGMPKERFSAEFPKEGPSILRIQQVVRGDSAAYFCASSPPGEMNTEAFFGQGTRLTVV.

The chain uses TRBV6-1 and TRBJ2-1, with D hard to call. From germline, CDR1 is MNHNS and CDR2 SASEGT. The CDR3 runs to 13 residues. Trimming cost V 5 bases and J 7 bases, with 12 bases left between them. The CDR3 reads CASSPYLGNEQFF. The CDR3 DNA is TGTGCCAGCAGTCCCTACCTGGGAAATGAGCAGTTCTTC.

CDR3 loop: CASSRGGTVNTEAFF. CDR3 DNA sequence: TGTGCCAGCAGCAGAGGGGGGACGGTGAACACTGAAGCTTTCTTT. The genes are TRBV21-1 and TRBJ1-1. TRBV21-1 is shown as a pseudogene. The CDR3 extends over 15 amino acids.

The gene calls are TRBV7-9 and TRBJ2-2; 13 nucleotides agree with TRBD2. With V trimmed by 6 bases and J by 3 bases, 1 base remained unmatched. CDR1 is SEHNR, CDR2 FQNEAQ, per germline (reference sequence). The CDR3 extends over 15 amino acids. CDR3 region: CASRTSGRDTGELFF. The DNA for the CDR3 is TGTGCCAGCAGAACTAGCGGGAGGGACACCGGGGAGCTGTTTTTT.

In this sample, this clone turned up a few times. Written as DNA, the CDR3 is TGTGCCAGCAGCGTAGTCGGAATCCCCTACTACACCGGGGAGCTGTTTTTT. This sequence encodes CASSVVGIPYYTGELFF. The chain is built from TRBV9 and TRBJ2-2; D is unresolved. The germline gives CDR1 SGDLS, CDR2 YYNGEE. This CDR3 is 17 amino acids long. The V and J ends lost 0 bases and 3 bases respectively, with 15 bases between them.

J is TRBJ2-7 and V is TRBV5-4; 8 bases fit TRBD1. The ends lost 1 base at V and 5 bases at J; junction bases unmatched: 8. Germline loops: CDR1 SGHNT, CDR2 YYREEE (reference sequence). The CDR3 length is 15 residues. Here the CDR3 reads CASSLRAGGIDEQYF. The CDR3 nucleotides are TGTGCCAGCAGCTTGAGGGCAGGGGGCATCGACGAGCAGTACTTC.

The chain carries TRBV29-1 and TRBJ2-3; 12 nucleotides agree with TRBD2. The CDR3 length is 16 residues. The V segment lost 0 bases and the J segment 3 bases; nucleotides outside the gene matches: 4. Germline CDR1 SQVTM, CDR2 ANQGSEA. CDR3 sequence: CSVEDWLAGGTDTQYF. The CDR3 DNA sequence: TGCAGCGTTGAAGATTGGCTAGCGGGAGGGACAGATACGCAGTATTTT.

This chain uses TRBV29-1 with TRBJ2-5; maybe TRBD1 (5 bases). The end of the DNA is better explained by TRBJ2-7, so the J call may be wrong. CDR3 length equals 13 residues. Germline V gives CDR1 SQVTM, CDR2 ANQGSEA. The CDR3 reads CSVEGQGPYEQYF. In DNA, the CDR3 is TGCAGCGTTGAAGGGCAGGGCCCCTACGAGCAGTACTTC.

The chain recombines TRBV19 with TRBJ2-1; tentative D call: TRBD2 (6 bases). The germline V gene encodes CDR1 LNHDA and CDR2 SQIVND (reference sequence). The length of the CDR3 is 15 residues. V was shortened by 5 bases and J by 7 bases, with 18 bases between the two germline ends. The CDR3 reads CASSDRTGLFNEQFF. Written as DNA, the CDR3 is TGTGCCAGTAGTGACCGGACGGGACTTTTTAATGAGCAGTTCTTC.

This clone has just one count. The rearrangement uses TRBV7-2 and TRBJ2-7; D could derive from TRBD1 or TRBD2 (6 bases each). The germline V gene has CDR1 SGHTA and CDR2 FQGNSA. The V gene lost 3 bases and the J gene lost 12 bases, with 18 bases spanning the gap. The CDR3 has 13 amino acids. In DNA form, the CDR3 reads TGTGCCAGCAGCTTCCCCGAGGGGGGTATGATGTACTTC. Protein product: CASSFPEGGMMYF.

This clone was observed once. The chain has TRBV2 and TRBJ2-2, with D uncertain. The CDR3 is made up of 12 amino acids. Looked up from germline, CDR1 is SNHLY and CDR2 is FYNNEI. With 8 bases removed from V and 4 bases from J, the gap between germline ends came to 8 bases. CDR3 coding DNA: TGTGCCAGCTTCTTTCGCACCGGGGAGCTGTTTTTT. This translates into CASFFRTGELFF.

This clone has just a few counts. V is TRBV4-1 and J is TRBJ1-1, with D tentatively TRBD1 (6 bases). V lost 4 bases and J 3 bases, leaving 12 bases between the germline ends. Germline lookup yields CDR1 MGHRA and CDR2 YSYEKL. The CDR3 length is 14 residues. The CDR3 protein is CASSRGQFHTEAFF. The CDR3 nucleotides are TGCGCCAGCAGCCGAGGACAGTTCCACACTGAAGCTTTCTTT.

The rearrangement links TRBV27 to TRBJ2-1, with 12 nucleotides matching TRBD1. The CDR3 has 14 amino acids. CDR1 MNHEY and CDR2 SMNVEV come from the germline V gene (reference sequence). V dropped 5 bases and J dropped 10; count of bases not matched to a gene: 6. CDR3 loop: CASSVGTGGREQFF. CDR3 bases: TGTGCCAGCAGTGTAGGGACAGGGGGCCGGGAGCAGTTCTTC.

The chain links TRBV19 to TRBJ1-3; no definite D call. V was trimmed by 11 bases and J by 0 bases, leaving 14 bases between them. The CDR3 extends over 14 amino acids. CDR1 and CDR2 from the germline V gene are LNHDA and SQIVND (reference sequence). CDR3 nucleotide sequence: TGTGCCTCAAGACAACTCAGCTCTGGAAACACCATATATTTT. The encoded protein is CASRQLSSGNTIYF.

The rearrangement links TRBV4-3 to TRBJ2-1, with D unresolved. CDR3 length: 16 amino acids. Trimming left V 0 bases short and J 5 bases short, with 14 bases between. In germline, CDR1 is LGHNA, CDR2 YSLEER. The CDR3 sequence is CASSQDTRAPNNEQFF. Written as DNA, the CDR3 is TGCGCCAGCAGCCAAGATACCCGGGCCCCGAACAATGAGCAGTTCTTC.

The chain uses TRBV7-9 and TRBJ1-2, with D possibly being TRBD1 (6 bases). There are 14 residues in the CDR3. CDR1 SEHNR and CDR2 FQNEAQ come from the germline V gene (reference sequence). V dropped 5 bases and J dropped 7 bases, with 17 bases sitting between them. In DNA, the CDR3 is TGTGCCAGCAGCCCCTCCGGGGACACAACTGGCTACACCTTC. Translation gives CASSPSGDTTGYTF.

In regard to this clone: Other DNA variants within this sample encode the same CDR3. The chain has TRBV11-3 and TRBJ2-1; 7 bases agree with TRBD2. Germline V gives CDR1 SGHNT, CDR2 YENEEA. The CDR3 length is 13 residues. The V and J ends lost 1 base and 10 bases, in that order; junction bases with no gene match: 4. The CDR3 loop reads CASSLGLANEQFF. CDR3 nucleotide sequence: TGTGCCAGCAGCTTAGGACTAGCTAACGAGCAGTTCTTC.